Listed below are T cell receptor beta chains from one sample, sequenced in a study of blood T cell repertoires in COVID-19. The repertoire was sequenced with immunoSEQ multiplex PCR; TCRdb's copy has only in-frame clones and lacks some. Of 400,000 or so clones listed, 85% to 90% are singletons. Sequencing input: PBMCs or T cells enriched from blood (not recorded which). All receptors come from a man younger than 40 who had recovered from COVID-19. Each CDR3 is given with its conserved first and last residue. A D gene is named only where the DNA matches it firmly. Not all rows give a size; the values are once, few, many and, for expanded clones, a class.

j_call: TRBJ2-7; clone_size: NA; d_call: TRBD2; v_call: TRBV28; cdr3_length: 13; cdr3_nt: TGTGCCACGGCGGGGGAGGGATCCTACGAGCAGTACTTC; cdr3_aa: CATAGEGSYEQYF
j_call: TRBJ2-1; clone_size: NA; d_call: TRBD2; v_call: TRBV5-4; cdr3_length: 16; cdr3_nt: TGTGCCAGCAGCTTGGGACTAGCGGGAGTAGGCAATGAGCAGTTCTTC; cdr3_aa: CASSLGLAGVGNEQFF
j_call: TRBJ2-1; clone_size: once; d_call: NA; v_call: TRBV3-1/TRBV3-2; cdr3_length: 17; cdr3_nt: TGTGCCAGCAGCCCCCCCAACAGGGTCCCCCCCTACAATGAGCAGTTCTTC; cdr3_aa: CASSPPNRVPPYNEQFF
j_call: TRBJ1-1; clone_size: NA; d_call: TRBD1; v_call: TRBV6-5; cdr3_length: 12; cdr3_nt: TGTGCCAGCAAGACAGGGCTCACTGAAGCTTTCTTT; cdr3_aa: CASKTGLTEAFF
j_call: TRBJ2-1; clone_size: NA; d_call: TRBD2; v_call: TRBV11-3; cdr3_length: 12; cdr3_nt: TGTGCCAGCAGCTCAGCTAGCGGAGAGCAGTTCTTC; cdr3_aa: CASSSASGEQFF
j_call: TRBJ2-1; clone_size: NA; d_call: TRBD2; v_call: TRBV15; cdr3_length: 16; cdr3_nt: TGTGCCACCAGCAGGGCCGGGACTAGCGTTTTAAGTGAGCAGTTCTTC; cdr3_aa: CATSRAGTSVLSEQFF
j_call: TRBJ1-6; clone_size: NA; d_call: TRBD1; v_call: TRBV7-6; cdr3_length: 14; cdr3_nt: TGTGCCAGCAGCACGGGACAGGGTATTTCACCCCTCCACTTT; cdr3_aa: CASSTGQGISPLHF
j_call: TRBJ2-5; clone_size: few; d_call: TRBD1; v_call: TRBV11-2; cdr3_length: 15; cdr3_nt: TGTGCCAGCAGGAAACCAGGACAGGGCCGTGAGACCCAGTACTTC; cdr3_aa: CASRKPGQGRETQYF
j_call: TRBJ1-6; clone_size: NA; d_call: TRBD1; v_call: TRBV11-3; cdr3_length: 16; cdr3_nt: TGTGCCAGCAGCTTAGCGAGACAGGGGTCCGGTTCACCCCTCCACTTT; cdr3_aa: CASSLARQGSGSPLHF
j_call: TRBJ2-5; clone_size: NA; d_call: NA; v_call: TRBV19; cdr3_length: 13; cdr3_nt: TGTGCCAGCCGAGTGGGGCATGGAGAGACCCAGTACTTC; cdr3_aa: CASRVGHGETQYF
j_call: TRBJ2-5; clone_size: NA; d_call: NA; v_call: TRBV20-1; cdr3_length: 11; cdr3_nt: TGCAGTGCGCCGAGGGGGGAGACCCAGTACTTC; cdr3_aa: CSAPRGETQYF
j_call: TRBJ1-6; clone_size: NA; d_call: NA; v_call: TRBV6-5; cdr3_length: 15; cdr3_nt: TGTGCCAGCAGTTACTCGGAGGGTGGGGGTTCACCCCTCCACTTT; cdr3_aa: CASSYSEGGGSPLHF
j_call: TRBJ2-1; clone_size: NA; d_call: NA; v_call: TRBV28; cdr3_length: 15; cdr3_nt: TGTGCCAGCAGTTTATCGAGCCCCTCCTACAATGAGCAGTTCTTC; cdr3_aa: CASSLSSPSYNEQFF
j_call: TRBJ2-2; clone_size: few; d_call: NA; v_call: TRBV3-1/TRBV3-2; cdr3_length: 14; cdr3_nt: TGTGCCAGCAGCCATGCCCACGGGACCGGGGAGCTGTTTTTT; cdr3_aa: CASSHAHGTGELFF
j_call: TRBJ1-4; clone_size: NA; d_call: TRBD1; v_call: TRBV11-2; cdr3_length: 14; cdr3_nt: TGTGCCAGCAGCAATGACAGGGGGCATGAAAAACTGTTTTTT; cdr3_aa: CASSNDRGHEKLFF
j_call: TRBJ2-1; clone_size: once; d_call: TRBD1; v_call: TRBV28; cdr3_length: 13; cdr3_nt: TGTGCCCACTCCGGGACAGGGTTCAATGAGCAGTTCTTC; cdr3_aa: CAHSGTGFNEQFF
j_call: TRBJ1-1; clone_size: NA; d_call: NA; v_call: TRBV5-1; cdr3_length: 13; cdr3_nt: TGCGCCAGCAGTAAAAAACAGAACACTGAAGCTTTCTTT; cdr3_aa: CASSKKQNTEAFF
j_call: TRBJ1-2; clone_size: NA; d_call: TRBD1; v_call: TRBV18; cdr3_length: 16; cdr3_nt: TGTGCCAGCTCACCACCAGCTGGTGGACAGGGACACGGCTACACCTTC; cdr3_aa: CASSPPAGGQGHGYTF
j_call: TRBJ2-2; clone_size: NA; d_call: TRBD2; v_call: TRBV9; cdr3_length: 16; cdr3_nt: TGTGCCAGCAGGGTAGGACTAGCAGAGAACACCGGGGAGCTGTTTTTT; cdr3_aa: CASRVGLAENTGELFF
j_call: TRBJ1-2; clone_size: NA; d_call: NA; v_call: TRBV10-3; cdr3_length: 13; cdr3_nt: TGTGCCATCAGTGAGTCTGCGGACTATGGCTACACCTTC; cdr3_aa: CAISESADYGYTF
j_call: TRBJ2-1; clone_size: NA; d_call: TRBD2; v_call: TRBV12-5; cdr3_length: 12; cdr3_nt: TGTGCATCTAGCGGTATGAACAATGAGCAGTTCTTC; cdr3_aa: CASSGMNNEQFF
j_call: TRBJ2-5; clone_size: NA; d_call: TRBD2; v_call: TRBV13; cdr3_length: 14; cdr3_nt: TGTGCCAGCAGCTCCGGGACTACCCAAGAGACCCAGTACTTC; cdr3_aa: CASSSGTTQETQYF
j_call: TRBJ2-5; clone_size: few; d_call: TRBD2; v_call: TRBV2; cdr3_length: 20; cdr3_nt: TGTGCCAGCAGTGAATTGCCCTGGACTAGCGGAGACCCAAGTGCGGAGACCCAGTACTTC; cdr3_aa: CASSELPWTSGDPSAETQYF
j_call: TRBJ1-1; clone_size: NA; d_call: NA; v_call: TRBV2; cdr3_length: 15; cdr3_nt: TGTGCCAGCAGTGTCCTCCGGGTTTTGAACACTGAAGCTTTCTTT; cdr3_aa: CASSVLRVLNTEAFF
j_call: TRBJ1-6; clone_size: NA; d_call: NA; v_call: TRBV5-1; cdr3_length: 14; cdr3_nt: TGCGCCAGCAGCCCCGGCGGGGGTAATTCACCCCTCCACTTT; cdr3_aa: CASSPGGGNSPLHF
j_call: TRBJ2-2; clone_size: NA; d_call: TRBD2; v_call: TRBV18; cdr3_length: 16; cdr3_nt: TGTGCCAGCTCACCATTCTCGGGGAGGGGCACCGGGGAGCTGTTTTTT; cdr3_aa: CASSPFSGRGTGELFF
j_call: TRBJ1-1; clone_size: NA; d_call: NA; v_call: TRBV7-9; cdr3_length: 13; cdr3_nt: TGTGCCAGCAGCCAAACGCAGGGCACTGAAGCTTTCTTT; cdr3_aa: CASSQTQGTEAFF
j_call: TRBJ2-1; clone_size: NA; d_call: TRBD2; v_call: TRBV27; cdr3_length: 17; cdr3_nt: TGTGCCAGCAGTCCTCGACGGACTAGCGGGAGGGACAATGAGCAGTTCTTC; cdr3_aa: CASSPRRTSGRDNEQFF
j_call: TRBJ2-1; clone_size: NA; d_call: NA; v_call: TRBV27; cdr3_length: 9; cdr3_nt: TGTGCCAGCAGCGATGAGCAGTTCTTC; cdr3_aa: CASSDEQFF
j_call: TRBJ1-4; clone_size: NA; d_call: TRBD1; v_call: TRBV18; cdr3_length: 15; cdr3_nt: TGTGCCAGCTCACCCTCGACAGGGAAAAATGAAAAACTGTTTTTT; cdr3_aa: CASSPSTGKNEKLFF
j_call: TRBJ1-2; clone_size: NA; d_call: NA; v_call: TRBV7-8; cdr3_length: 12; cdr3_nt: TGTGCCAGCAGCCCAAACAGGGAGGGCTACACCTTC; cdr3_aa: CASSPNREGYTF
j_call: TRBJ2-7; clone_size: NA; d_call: TRBD2; v_call: TRBV2; cdr3_length: 12; cdr3_nt: TGTGCCAGCAGACTAGCGGCCTACGAGCAGTACTTC; cdr3_aa: CASRLAAYEQYF
j_call: TRBJ2-2; clone_size: NA; d_call: NA; v_call: TRBV19; cdr3_length: 15; cdr3_nt: TGTGCCACCGGAAATGGAGGAGGTCACACCGGGGAGCTGTTTTTT; cdr3_aa: CATGNGGGHTGELFF
j_call: TRBJ2-4; clone_size: NA; d_call: NA; v_call: TRBV28; cdr3_length: 12; cdr3_nt: TGTGCCAGCAGCTCACCTACAGGTACTAGCAACTTC; cdr3_aa: CASSSPTGTSNF
j_call: TRBJ2-7; clone_size: NA; d_call: TRBD1; v_call: TRBV5-1; cdr3_length: 17; cdr3_nt: TGCGCCAGCAGCTCCTCATCCGGACAGGGGAAGACCTACGAGCAGTACTTC; cdr3_aa: CASSSSSGQGKTYEQYF
j_call: TRBJ1-1; clone_size: NA; d_call: TRBD1; v_call: TRBV11-1; cdr3_length: 14; cdr3_nt: TGTGCCAGCAGCTTTTCTACAGGGGGCACTGAAGCTTTCTTT; cdr3_aa: CASSFSTGGTEAFF
j_call: TRBJ1-4; clone_size: NA; d_call: NA; v_call: TRBV19; cdr3_length: 14; cdr3_nt: TGTGCCAGTAGTATCCGGGACAACCATGAAAAACTGTTTTTT; cdr3_aa: CASSIRDNHEKLFF
j_call: TRBJ1-6; clone_size: NA; d_call: NA; v_call: TRBV28; cdr3_length: 14; cdr3_nt: TGTGCCAGCACCCCCGGACAGTTAAACTCACCCCTCCACTTT; cdr3_aa: CASTPGQLNSPLHF
j_call: TRBJ1-5; clone_size: NA; d_call: NA; v_call: TRBV19; cdr3_length: 15; cdr3_nt: TGTGCCAGTAGTATAATTGGGCCTGGGAGGCAGCCCCAGCATTTT; cdr3_aa: CASSIIGPGRQPQHF
j_call: TRBJ1-1; clone_size: once; d_call: NA; v_call: TRBV18; cdr3_length: 13; cdr3_nt: TGTGCCAGCTCCCTCACAACGAACACTGAAGCTTTCTTT; cdr3_aa: CASSLTTNTEAFF
j_call: TRBJ2-5; clone_size: NA; d_call: TRBD1; v_call: TRBV9; cdr3_length: 16; cdr3_nt: TGTGCCAGCAGCTTTTCCCGAGACAGGGGGCAAGAGACCCAGTACTTC; cdr3_aa: CASSFSRDRGQETQYF
j_call: TRBJ1-5; clone_size: few; d_call: NA; v_call: TRBV6-6; cdr3_length: 18; cdr3_nt: TGTGCCAGCAGTCCACCTCGGGGCAGGGGCTTCGGCAATCAGCCCCAGCATTTT; cdr3_aa: CASSPPRGRGFGNQPQHF
j_call: TRBJ2-7; clone_size: NA; d_call: TRBD1; v_call: TRBV4-1; cdr3_length: 15; cdr3_nt: TGCGCCAGCAGCCAGGGGCCGGGACAGAGCTACGAGCAGTACTTC; cdr3_aa: CASSQGPGQSYEQYF
j_call: TRBJ1-5; clone_size: NA; d_call: TRBD1; v_call: TRBV5-4; cdr3_length: 18; cdr3_nt: TGTGCCAGGGGGAGGGACAGGGAAGTTTGGGCCGTCAATCAGCCCCAGCATTTT; cdr3_aa: CARGRDREVWAVNQPQHF
j_call: TRBJ2-5; clone_size: NA; d_call: NA; v_call: TRBV12-3/TRBV12-4; cdr3_length: 12; cdr3_nt: TGTGCCAGCAGTCCCTTTCGAGAGACCCAGTACTTC; cdr3_aa: CASSPFRETQYF
j_call: TRBJ1-1; clone_size: NA; d_call: TRBD1; v_call: TRBV18; cdr3_length: 15; cdr3_nt: TGTGCCAGCTCACCAGGGACAGGGGGAAACACTGAAGCTTTCTTT; cdr3_aa: CASSPGTGGNTEAFF
j_call: TRBJ2-6; clone_size: NA; d_call: NA; v_call: TRBV6-1; cdr3_length: 16; cdr3_nt: TGTGCCAGCAGTGACAGGGGTCTGGACGGGGCCAACGTCCTGACTTTC; cdr3_aa: CASSDRGLDGANVLTF
j_call: TRBJ2-7; clone_size: NA; d_call: TRBD1; v_call: TRBV5-1; cdr3_length: 14; cdr3_nt: TGCGCCAGCAGCCAACCCGGACAGGGAGGAGAGCAGTACTTC; cdr3_aa: CASSQPGQGGEQYF
j_call: TRBJ2-1; clone_size: NA; d_call: NA; v_call: TRBV18; cdr3_length: 15; cdr3_nt: TGTGCCAGTCGTCCTACCGGGAACCCGTACAATGAGCAGTTCTTC; cdr3_aa: CASRPTGNPYNEQFF
j_call: TRBJ2-3; clone_size: NA; d_call: TRBD2; v_call: TRBV5-4; cdr3_length: 16; cdr3_nt: TGTGCCAGCAGACCAGGACTAGCGGGAGTACAAGATACGCAGTATTTT; cdr3_aa: CASRPGLAGVQDTQYF
j_call: TRBJ2-1; clone_size: once; d_call: NA; v_call: TRBV6-5; cdr3_length: 13; cdr3_nt: TGTGCCACCACCTCCGTCTACAGGGATGAGCAGTTCTTC; cdr3_aa: CATTSVYRDEQFF
j_call: TRBJ1-1; clone_size: NA; d_call: NA; v_call: TRBV3-1/TRBV3-2; cdr3_length: 16; cdr3_nt: TGTGCCAGCAGCCAAGGGTTCGGCAGGGTTAACACTGAAGCTTTCTTT; cdr3_aa: CASSQGFGRVNTEAFF
j_call: TRBJ2-1; clone_size: NA; d_call: TRBD2; v_call: TRBV7-9; cdr3_length: 15; cdr3_nt: TGTGCCAGCAGCCCACCTAGCGGGAGGCCCCATGAGCAGTTCTTC; cdr3_aa: CASSPPSGRPHEQFF
j_call: TRBJ2-1; clone_size: NA; d_call: TRBD2; v_call: TRBV19; cdr3_length: 14; cdr3_nt: TGTGCCAGTAGTAAACTAGCGGGAACAAATGAGCAGTTCTTC; cdr3_aa: CASSKLAGTNEQFF
j_call: TRBJ2-1; clone_size: NA; d_call: NA; v_call: TRBV11-1; cdr3_length: 15; cdr3_nt: TGTGCCAGCAGCTTAGGGCCCCTCGGGGTGAATGAGCAGTTCTTC; cdr3_aa: CASSLGPLGVNEQFF
j_call: TRBJ2-6; clone_size: NA; d_call: NA; v_call: TRBV3-1/TRBV3-2; cdr3_length: 12; cdr3_nt: TGTGCCAGCAGCAAGACAGCCGCCGTCCTGACTTTC; cdr3_aa: CASSKTAAVLTF
j_call: TRBJ1-6; clone_size: NA; d_call: NA; v_call: TRBV10-2; cdr3_length: 13; cdr3_nt: TGCGCCAGTGCCAGGGACTATAATTCACCCCTCCACTTT; cdr3_aa: CASARDYNSPLHF